Below, one T cell receptor (beta chain) is given with its context. Its antigen is currently not known. Base qualities were left out, and no much larger clone turns up one base away. This entry is derived from a study of T cells after yellow fever vaccination (dated by TCRdb to 2018 to 2020). Regarding the complete study: The SMART-Seq v4 Ultra Low Input RNA kit was used to prepare libraries from fractions with low cell numbers. Bulk TCR alpha and beta repertoires were sequenced longitudinally to track T-cell clones before and after primary and booster YFV17D yellow fever vaccination. The cohort comprised two healthy male donors, one aged 18 to 29 and one aged 30 to 40 years. Blood was collected at multiple timepoints before and after primary and secondary immunization, and bulk PBMC replicates and cell subsets were isolated. Findings and caveats that apply to the study as a whole: After the booster, most clones that had expanded after primary vaccination were detected again (nearly 98% of CD4 and under 90% of CD8), suggesting broad maintenance of memory. Computational filtering was required because FACS-sorted repertoires could contain abundant contaminating clonotypes from the bulk population. Compared with the primary T-cell response, the secondary T-cell response was faster but weaker, reaching its peak on day 5 rather than on day 15. A small fraction of clonotypes showed up in both the CD4 and CD8 compartments, probably as a result of convergent recombination. Because the study included only a couple of donors, the extent to which the findings can be generalized is limited.

The sample's treatment or condition, from its label and the paper: live attenuated yellow fever vaccine strain. At each blood-draw timepoint, two biological replicates of bulk PBMCs were collected. A standard Ficoll-Paque protocol was used to isolate PBMCs from peripheral blood. TriZol was used to extract RNA from bulk PBMCs, CD4 and CD8 fractions, and dextramer-positive and dextramer-negative fractions. TCR cDNA was synthesized by 5'RACE template switching, which introduced a universal primer site and unique molecular identifiers. Priming of cDNA synthesis was performed from both the TCR alpha and TCR beta constant segments. Libraries were amplified in two PCR steps, with sample barcodes and sequencing adapters added in the second step. Sequencing of libraries was done on Illumina HiSeq 2500 (2x100 bp) or NovaSeq (2x150 bp). For the original study's pipeline: MIGEC was used to demultiplex reads and collapse the reads into UMI consensus sequences, and MiXCR was used for V(D)J alignment. Vaccine-responding clonotypes were identified with edgeR using replicate PBMC samples, with FDR below 0.01 and a log2 fold change above 5 up to day 15 being required. Bulk clonotypes were assigned CD4 or CD8 identity according to which sequenced CD4 or CD8 repertoire held them at higher abundance. The public reads were reanalyzed by TCRdb: fastp trimming at Q25, MiXCR alignment, in-frame beta chains only. Under each unique CDR3 protein, matching rows form one entry showing the most common genes and DNA. These V and J calls derive from TCRdb rather than the authors' analysis. Within this sample are about 550,000 distinct CDR3 sequences, with about 19% of them counted one time only. The ten largest clones add up to roughly an eighth of the sample.

In the germline V gene (reference sequence), CDR1 corresponds to MNHEY and CDR2 to SMNVEV. The CDR3 has 16 amino acids, counting the end cysteine and phenylalanine. Only the CDR3 DNA is retained, 48 bases long and in frame from the first base. The junction carries 14 bases between V and J, which are trimmed by 5 bases and 0 bases respectively. The V and J genes are TRBV27 and TRBJ2-4; a weak D assignment points to TRBD1 (5 bases agree). This sequence originates from a man aged 30 to 39 who received the YFV17D yellow fever vaccine. The starting material was PBMCs, obtained 15 days after the yellow fever booster vaccination. The nucleotides are TGTGCCAGCAGTCCCCTGACAGTCCTAGCCAAAAACATTCAGTACTTC. This codes for CASSPLTVLAKNIQYF.